Below, 28 T cell receptor beta chains from the same sample are listed, as sequenced in a study of blood T cell repertoires in COVID-19. Sequencing was performed with immunoSEQ multiplex PCR; in TCRdb, only in-frame clones are kept and a portion is missing. The top ten clones hold roughly 20% of a sample with roughly 100,000 clones, 75% to 90% of them seen once. The sample consisted of peripheral blood. The source of these receptors is a human donor in a cohort sampled during active COVID-19.

The chain joins TRBV24-1 to TRBJ2-7; tentative D call: TRBD1 (5 bases). Germline assignment: CDR1 KGHDR and CDR2 SFDVKD. V lost 9 bases, J lost 6 bases, and 29 bases lay in between. The CDR3 is 17 residues long. The CDR3: CATPLNDVGVAPGEQYF. The CDR3 coding sequence is TGTGCCACCCCCCTCAATGACGTAGGGGTCGCCCCCGGCGAGCAGTACTTC.

The chain combines TRBV6-5 with TRBJ1-1; TRBD1 is a possible D gene (5 bases). Trimming took off 0 bases at V and 5 bases at J, with 13 bases between the two ends. CDR1 and CDR2 (germline): MNHEY, SVGAGI. CDR3 length equals 15 residues. The CDR3 is CASSYSFVGGTEAFF. The CDR3 DNA reads TGTGCCAGCAGTTACTCGTTCGTCGGGGGGACTGAAGCTTTCTTT.

The rearrangement joins TRBV5-5 to TRBJ1-2, with 7 bases lining up with TRBD1. The CDR3 length is 15 residues. With 2 bases clipped from V and 4 bases from J, the junction kept 8 bases outside the gene matches. Germline CDR1 reads SGHKS; CDR2 reads YYEKEE (reference sequence). The CDR3 DNA follows: TGTGCCAGCAGCTTCCAGACAGGGCCGGGCTATGGCTACACCTTC. Translating it yields CASSFQTGPGYGYTF.

V and J are TRBV11-3 and TRBJ2-7; TRBD1 is a possible D gene (6 bases). CDR1 SGHNT and CDR2 YENEEA come from the germline V gene. The CDR3 runs to 14 residues. The V end was cut by 5 bases, the J end by 7 bases, with 18 bases between. The DNA of the CDR3 is TGTGCCAGCAGCCCCGGGGCGGACCAGGGGGAGCAGTACTTC. Protein product: CASSPGADQGEQYF.

J is TRBJ2-3 and V is TRBV7-9; 7 nucleotides agree with TRBD1. Trimming cost V 2 bases and J 4 bases; bases outside gene matches: 6. The CDR3 is made up of 15 amino acids. Germline CDR1 SEHNR, CDR2 FQNEAQ (reference sequence). The CDR3 is CASSLRDSSPDTQYF. The CDR3 DNA reads as TGTGCCAGCAGCTTACGGGACAGTAGTCCAGATACGCAGTATTTT.

V and J are TRBV18 and TRBJ1-3, with D possibly matching TRBD1 (6 bases). Trimming pared 6 bases from V and 1 base from J, leaving 13 bases between. The length of the CDR3 is 15 residues. CDR1 and CDR2 (germline): KGHSH, LQKENI. In nucleotides, the CDR3 is TGTGCCAGCTCGGAAAGACAGGTTTCTGGAAACACCATATATTTT. Amino acid sequence: CASSERQVSGNTIYF.

CDR3 in DNA: TGTGCCAGCAGCCCAGACCCGGGGATGAATCAGCCCCAGCATTTT. This encodes CASSPDPGMNQPQHF. The rearrangement links TRBV9 to TRBJ1-5; D remains ambiguous. Trimming took off 4 bases at V and 4 bases at J, with 15 bases between the two ends. The CDR3 is made up of 15 amino acids. Germline V gene lookup returns CDR1 SGDLS and CDR2 YYNGEE.

The chain combines TRBV28 with TRBJ2-7, with 13 bases aligning to TRBD2. Germline V gene data show CDR1 as MDHEN and CDR2 as SYDVKM. This CDR3 region has 15 residues. V shed 5 bases, J shed 3 bases, and the junction held 4 bases outside the gene matches. In DNA, the CDR3 is TGTGCCAGCAGTCCCGGACTAGCGGGAGTCTACGAGCAGTACTTC. Protein: CASSPGLAGVYEQYF.

The J gene is TRBJ2-2, the V gene TRBV10-3; 8 nucleotides agree with TRBD2. The CDR3 is 15 amino acids. V was clipped by 4 bases and J by 5 bases; unmatched bases: 6. Germline CDR1 and CDR2: ENHRY and SYGVKD. The CDR3 loop is CAISGGSGRTGELFF. As DNA, the CDR3 is TGTGCCATCAGTGGGGGAAGCGGGAGAACCGGGGAGCTGTTTTTT.

This chain joins TRBV3-1 (or the pseudogene TRBV3-2) and TRBJ2-6; D gene ambiguous. The CDR3 sequence is 15 residues long. Trimming stripped 5 bases from V and 1 base from J, with 9 bases between. Germline lookup yields CDR1 LGHDT and CDR2 YNNKEL (reference sequence). CDR3: CASSSSASGANVLTF. In nucleotides, the CDR3 is TGTGCCAGCAGCTCGAGCGCGTCTGGGGCCAACGTCCTGACTTTC.

The chain links TRBV27 to TRBJ2-7; D is uncertain. CDR3 length equals 13 residues. Germline CDR1 is MNHEY and CDR2 is SMNVEV (reference sequence). V lost 3 bases to trimming and J lost 2 bases, with 8 bases between them. CDR3 bases: TGTGCCAGCAGTTTTGGCTTCACCTACGAGCAGTACTTC. Translated: CASSFGFTYEQYF.

This clone was recorded only once. The chain employs TRBV11-1 and TRBJ2-7, with 14 bases aligning to TRBD2. This CDR3 is 14 amino acids long. V dropped 5 bases and J dropped 7; count of bases not matched to a gene: 4. Germline CDR1 SGHAT, CDR2 FQDESV (reference sequence). CDR3 in DNA: TGTGCCAGCAGCGCGACTAGCGGGAGGGCGGAGCAGTACTTC. Protein sequence: CASSATSGRAEQYF.

The chain is built from TRBV5-5 and TRBJ1-2; D gene unclear. The V gene's germline CDR1 is SGHKS and CDR2 YYEKEE (reference sequence). This CDR3 is built from 14 residues. V lost 4 bases to trimming and J lost 2 bases, with 12 bases between them. CDR3 loop: CASSPPQVNYGYTF. DNA of the CDR3: TGTGCCAGCAGCCCCCCTCAGGTGAACTATGGCTACACCTTC. The entire variable domain, with the rest obtained from reference TRBV5-5 and TRBJ1-2, is as follows: DAGVTQSPTHLIKTRGQQVTLRCSPISGHKSVSWYQQVLGQGPQFIFQYYEKEERGRGNFPDRFSARQFPNYSSELNVNALLLGDSALYLCASSPPQVNYGYTFGSGTRLTVV.

The chain combines TRBV30 with TRBJ1-3; 7 bases fit TRBD1. Trimming at V came to 5 bases and at J to 0 bases, leaving 7 bases not matched to a gene. The CDR3 contains 15 residues. The germline V gene has CDR1 GTSNPN and CDR2 SVGIG (reference sequence). CDR3 loop: CAWVNRGVSGNTIYF. The CDR3 coding sequence is TGTGCCTGGGTCAACAGGGGCGTCTCTGGAAACACCATATATTTT.

V usage is TRBV19 and J usage is TRBJ1-6, with TRBD1 matching over 10 bases. The CDR3 has 13 amino acids. The germline CDR1 and CDR2 sequences are LNHDA and SQIVND (reference sequence). J gave up 6 bases and V 11 bases, and 4 bases lay outside the gene matches. The CDR3 coding sequence is TGTGCCGCCCGGGACAGGGGTAATTCACCCCTCCACTTT. Protein product: CAARDRGNSPLHF.

The chain is built from TRBV5-4 and TRBJ1-5; TRBD1 is a possible D gene (5 bases). The V and J ends lost 2 bases and 0 bases respectively, with 6 bases between them. CDR1 and CDR2 from the germline V gene are SGHNT and YYREEE (reference sequence). CDR3 size: 14 residues. The CDR3 here is CASSLDSSNQPQHF. The DNA of the CDR3 is TGTGCCAGCAGCTTAGACAGTAGCAATCAGCCCCAGCATTTT.

The chain joins TRBV7-9 to TRBJ2-7, with D unclear. This CDR3 is 16 amino acids long. V was pared by 3 bases and J by 2 bases, with 17 bases between. Germline CDR1 and CDR2: SEHNR and FQNEAQ (reference sequence). CDR3 loop: CASSFGLSGATYEQYF. The CDR3 nucleotides are TGTGCCAGCAGCTTTGGCCTCTCCGGAGCTACCTACGAGCAGTACTTC.

The rearrangement joins TRBV11-2 to TRBJ1-1, with a weak D call TRBD1 (6 bases). The CDR3 runs to 14 residues. Trimming removed 5 bases at V and 5 bases at J, with 15 bases between. Germline values: CDR1 SGHAT, CDR2 FQNNGV. The CDR3 DNA is TGTGCCAGCAGCCTTGGGGGGGGCGGGACTGAAGCTTTCTTT. Translated: CASSLGGGGTEAFF.

The rearrangement links TRBV18 to TRBJ2-3, with D perhaps matching TRBD2 (5 bases). The CDR3 runs 15 residues. The V gene's germline CDR1 is KGHSH and CDR2 LQKENI. V lost 4 bases to trimming and J lost 5 bases, with 16 bases between them. CDR3 loop: CASSLLKGRGDTQYF. In nucleotides, the CDR3 is TGTGCCAGCTCACTATTGAAGGGCCGGGGAGATACGCAGTATTTT.

The V call is TRBV7-2, the J call TRBJ2-7, with 9 bases aligning to TRBD2. Germline trimming cut 1 base from V and 2 bases from J; bases unmatched to any gene: 0. Germline V gene lookup returns CDR1 SGHTA and CDR2 FQGNSA. The CDR3 is 14 residues long. The CDR3: CASSLVAGAYEQYF. In nucleotides, the CDR3 is TGTGCCAGCAGCTTAGTAGCGGGAGCCTACGAGCAGTACTTC.

The genes are TRBV2 and TRBJ1-2, with 7 bases matching TRBD1. V shed 0 bases and J 5 bases; nucleotides not matched to a gene: 6. The germline CDR1 and CDR2 sequences are SNHLY and FYNNEI. The CDR3 runs 15 residues. The CDR3 here is CASSEAGTAGYGYTF. CDR3 DNA: TGTGCCAGCAGTGAAGCCGGGACAGCAGGTTATGGCTACACCTTC.

This chain connects TRBV2 to TRBJ2-1; 9 nucleotides match TRBD1. The ends lost 6 bases at V and 5 bases at J; junction bases unmatched: 8. This CDR3 region has 15 residues. The V gene's germline CDR1 is SNHLY and CDR2 FYNNEI. This chain's CDR3 is CASSGGTGNDNEQFF. DNA for the CDR3: TGTGCCAGCAGCGGTGGGACAGGGAACGACAATGAGCAGTTCTTC.

In its sample, this clone was seen a few times. V and J are TRBV10-2 and TRBJ2-7, with TRBD2 matching over 8 bases. The germline gives CDR1 WSHSY, CDR2 SAAADI. The CDR3 runs to 13 residues. J lost 3 bases, V lost 6 bases, and 4 bases had no gene match. This CDR3 reads CASRAGAIYEQYF. CDR3 sequence (DNA): TGCGCCAGCAGAGCGGGAGCCATCTACGAGCAGTACTTC.

This chain uses TRBV7-9 with TRBJ2-1, with TRBD1 matching 10 bases. CDR3 length equals 16 residues. CDR1 and CDR2 from the germline V gene are SEHNR and FQNEAQ (reference sequence). The J segment lost 6 bases and the V segment lost 1 base, leaving 6 bases of the junction unmatched. Here the CDR3 DNA reads TGTGCCAGCAGCTTAGGGGACAGGGGACAGGGCAATGAGCAGTTCTTC. It specifies CASSLGDRGQGNEQFF. The whole variable domain, remainder taken from reference TRBV7-9 and TRBJ2-1, is DTGVSQNPRHKITKRGQNVTFRCDPISEHNRLYWYRQTLGQGPEFLTYFQNEAQLEKSRLLSDRFSAERPKGSFSTLEIQRTEQGDSAMYLCASSLGDRGQGNEQFFGPGTRLTVL.

This clone has more than one count but fewer than ten. DNA for the CDR3: TGTGCCAGCAGTCCTCTCCGGACAGGAACTGGGGCCAACGTCCTGACTTTC. Protein product: CASSPLRTGTGANVLTF. V usage is TRBV6-6 and J usage is TRBJ2-6, with TRBD1 identical over 7 bases. The CDR3 totals 17 residues. V gave up 5 bases and J gave up 2 bases; unmatched junction bases: 9. The germline V gene has CDR1 MNHNY and CDR2 SVGAGI (reference sequence).

The rearrangement uses TRBV5-1 and TRBJ2-7, with 8 bases fitting TRBD2. The CDR3 loop spans 13 amino acids. The V gene end was trimmed by 5 bases and the J gene end by 6 bases; junction bases not matched to a gene: 7. Germline V lookup: CDR1 SGHRS, CDR2 YFSETQ. CDR3 protein: CASRGSGSREQYF. CDR3 coding DNA: TGCGCCAGCAGGGGGAGCGGGAGCCGCGAGCAGTACTTC.

V gene TRBV20-1 combines with J gene TRBJ1-1; D unclear. CDR1 and CDR2 from the germline V gene are DFQATT and SNEGSKA (reference sequence). This CDR3 is built from 9 residues. The germline V and J ends were trimmed by 0 bases and 11 bases, with 4 bases remaining between them. DNA for the CDR3: TGCAGTGCTAGAGATCAGGCTTTCTTT. Its protein is CSARDQAFF.

This chain links TRBV5-8 with TRBJ2-7; TRBD1 matches at 7 bases. Trimming removed 1 base from V and 5 bases from J; junction bases left unmatched: 6. Germline V gives CDR1 SGHTS, CDR2 YDEGEE. The CDR3 length is 14 residues. The CDR3 region has the DNA TGTGCCAGCAGCTTGCGGACAGGCGGCAACGAGCAGTACTTC. As protein: CASSLRTGGNEQYF.